The sequence of this TCR beta chain was determined in a study of shared clonotypes between healthy human individuals. Notes on the study in general: Naive CD4 clonotypes overlapped across a handful of donors at roughly 5.1%.

In the case of this clone: Its antigen is not identified.

Repertoires were generated with immunoSEQ multiplex PCR, while TCRdb's copy carries only in-frame clones and drops some. The sample yields over 1.5 million clones, approximately 98% seen once. Participating donors were healthy, HIV-negative adults free of recent acute infections or vaccinations. The CDR3 runs 16 residues. CDR1 is SGHTA, CDR2 FQGNSA, per germline. The junction had 14 bases not matched to a gene; V was cut back by 5 bases and J by 7 bases. The sample consisted of naive CD4+ T cells sorted from blood. The subset: CD45RA+ positively selected. This clonotype was sampled from a man younger than 45 in good health. The chain links TRBV7-2 to TRBJ2-7; the match to TRBD1 covers 10 bases. The CDR3 sequence: CASSPTGGQGRREQYF. The CDR3 bases are TGTGCCAGCAGCCCCACCGGGGGACAGGGGCGGCGGGAGCAGTACTTC.